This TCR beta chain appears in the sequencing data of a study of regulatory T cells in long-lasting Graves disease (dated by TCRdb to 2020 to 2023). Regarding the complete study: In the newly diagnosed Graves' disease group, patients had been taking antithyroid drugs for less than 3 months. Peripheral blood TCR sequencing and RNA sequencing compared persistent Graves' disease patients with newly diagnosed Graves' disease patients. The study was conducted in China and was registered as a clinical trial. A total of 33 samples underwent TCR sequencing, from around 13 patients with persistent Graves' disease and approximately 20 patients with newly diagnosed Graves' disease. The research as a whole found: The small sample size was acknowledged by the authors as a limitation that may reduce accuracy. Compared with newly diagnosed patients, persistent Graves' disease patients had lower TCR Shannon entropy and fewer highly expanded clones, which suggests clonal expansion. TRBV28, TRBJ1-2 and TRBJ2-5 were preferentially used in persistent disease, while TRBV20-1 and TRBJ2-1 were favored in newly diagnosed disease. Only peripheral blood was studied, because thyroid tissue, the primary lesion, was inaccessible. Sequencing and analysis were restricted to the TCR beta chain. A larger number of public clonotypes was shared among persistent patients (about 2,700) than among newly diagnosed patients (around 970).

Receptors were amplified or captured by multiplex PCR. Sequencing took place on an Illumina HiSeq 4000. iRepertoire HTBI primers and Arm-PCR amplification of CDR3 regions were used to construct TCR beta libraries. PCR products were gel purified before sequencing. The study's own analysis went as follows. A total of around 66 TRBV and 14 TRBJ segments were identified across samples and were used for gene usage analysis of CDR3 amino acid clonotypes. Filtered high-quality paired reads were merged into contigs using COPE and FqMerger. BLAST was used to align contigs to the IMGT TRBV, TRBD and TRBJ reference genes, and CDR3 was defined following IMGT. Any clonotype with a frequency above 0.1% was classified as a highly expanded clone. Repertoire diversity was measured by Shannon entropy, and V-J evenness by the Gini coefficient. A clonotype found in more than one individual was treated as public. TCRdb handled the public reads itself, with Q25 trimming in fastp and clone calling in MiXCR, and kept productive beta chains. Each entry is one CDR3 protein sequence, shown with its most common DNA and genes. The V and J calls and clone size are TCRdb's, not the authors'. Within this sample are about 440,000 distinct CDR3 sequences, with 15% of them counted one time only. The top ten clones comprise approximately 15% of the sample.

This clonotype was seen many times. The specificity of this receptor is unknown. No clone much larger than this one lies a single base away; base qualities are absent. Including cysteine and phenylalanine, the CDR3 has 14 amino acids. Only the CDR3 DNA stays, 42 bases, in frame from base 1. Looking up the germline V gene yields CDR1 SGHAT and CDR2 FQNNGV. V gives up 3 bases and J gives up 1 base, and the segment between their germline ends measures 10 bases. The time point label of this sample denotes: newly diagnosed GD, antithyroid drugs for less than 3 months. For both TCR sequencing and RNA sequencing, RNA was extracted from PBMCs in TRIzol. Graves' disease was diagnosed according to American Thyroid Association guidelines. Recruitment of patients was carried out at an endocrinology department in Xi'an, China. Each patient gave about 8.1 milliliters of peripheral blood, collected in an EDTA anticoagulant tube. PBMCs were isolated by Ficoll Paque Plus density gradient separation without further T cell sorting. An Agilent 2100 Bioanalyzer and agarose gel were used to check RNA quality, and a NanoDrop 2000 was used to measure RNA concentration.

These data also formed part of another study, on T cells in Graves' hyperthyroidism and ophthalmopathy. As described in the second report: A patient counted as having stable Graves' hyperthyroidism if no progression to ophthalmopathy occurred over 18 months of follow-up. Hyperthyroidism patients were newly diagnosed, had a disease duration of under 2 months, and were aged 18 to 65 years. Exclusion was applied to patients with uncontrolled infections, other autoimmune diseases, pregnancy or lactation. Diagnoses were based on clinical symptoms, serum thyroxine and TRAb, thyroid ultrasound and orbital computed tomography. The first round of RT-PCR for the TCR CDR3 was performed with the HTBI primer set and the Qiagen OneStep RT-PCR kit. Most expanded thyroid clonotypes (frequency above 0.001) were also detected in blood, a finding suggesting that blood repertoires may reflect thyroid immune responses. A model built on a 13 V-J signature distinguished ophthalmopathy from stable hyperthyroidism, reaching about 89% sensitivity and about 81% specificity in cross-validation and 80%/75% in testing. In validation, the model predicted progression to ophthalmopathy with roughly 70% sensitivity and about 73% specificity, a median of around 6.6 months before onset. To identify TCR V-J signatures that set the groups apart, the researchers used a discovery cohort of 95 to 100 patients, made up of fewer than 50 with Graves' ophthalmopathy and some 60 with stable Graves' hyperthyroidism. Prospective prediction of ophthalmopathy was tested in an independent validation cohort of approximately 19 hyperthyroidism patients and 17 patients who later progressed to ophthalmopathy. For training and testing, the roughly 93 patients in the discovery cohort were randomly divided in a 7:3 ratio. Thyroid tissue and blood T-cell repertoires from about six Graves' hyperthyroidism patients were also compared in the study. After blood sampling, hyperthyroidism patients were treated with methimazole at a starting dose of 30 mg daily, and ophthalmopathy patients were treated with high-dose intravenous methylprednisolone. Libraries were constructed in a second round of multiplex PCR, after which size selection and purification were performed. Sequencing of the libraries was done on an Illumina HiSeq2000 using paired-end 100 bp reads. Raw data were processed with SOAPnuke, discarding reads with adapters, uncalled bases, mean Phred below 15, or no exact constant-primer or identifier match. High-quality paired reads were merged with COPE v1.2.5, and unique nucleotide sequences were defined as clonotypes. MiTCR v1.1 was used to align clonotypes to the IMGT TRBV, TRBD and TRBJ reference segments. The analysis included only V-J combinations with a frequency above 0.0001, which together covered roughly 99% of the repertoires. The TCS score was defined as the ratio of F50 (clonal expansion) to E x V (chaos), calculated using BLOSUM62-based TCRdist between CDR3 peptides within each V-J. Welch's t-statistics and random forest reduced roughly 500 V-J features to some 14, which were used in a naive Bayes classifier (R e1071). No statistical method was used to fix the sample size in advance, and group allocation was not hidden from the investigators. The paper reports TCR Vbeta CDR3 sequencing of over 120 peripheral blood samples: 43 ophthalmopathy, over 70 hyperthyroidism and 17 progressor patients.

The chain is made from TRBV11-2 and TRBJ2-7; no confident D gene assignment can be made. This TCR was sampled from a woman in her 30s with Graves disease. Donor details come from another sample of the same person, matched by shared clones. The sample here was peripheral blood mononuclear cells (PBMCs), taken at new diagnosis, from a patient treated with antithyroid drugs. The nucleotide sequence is TGTGCCAGCAGCTTCGGCAGCTTTTCCTACGAGCAGTACTTC. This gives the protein CASSFGSFSYEQYF.